This record covers a single T cell receptor beta chain. These data are taken from a study of T cell changes during pregnancy in multiple sclerosis. TCRdb's table, derived via immunoSEQ multiplex PCR, lists solely in-frame clones and lacks some. The table has tens of thousands of clones, 90% to 95% seen once. The clonotype originates from a female donor with multiple sclerosis, enrolled in a pregnancy study. The input for sequencing was peripheral blood, taken in the second trimester of pregnancy.

The CDR3 nucleotides read TGTGCCACCCGACCCGGGACTAGCGGAATATACACAGATACGCAGTATTTT. It specifies CATRPGTSGIYTDTQYF. The V and J genes are TRBV19 and TRBJ2-3; 11 bases line up with TRBD2. The CDR3 spans 17 residues. CDR1 is LNHDA, CDR2 SQIVND, per germline (reference sequence). J gave up 2 bases and V 10 bases, and 14 bases lay outside the gene matches.